Listed below are T cell receptor beta chains from one sample, sequenced in a study of blood T cell repertoires in COVID-19. Assay used: immunoSEQ multiplex PCR; TCRdb lists only in-frame clones, some missing. The sample lists over 250,000 clones, 85% to 90% occurring once. Sequencing was carried out using peripheral blood. The receptor source for this set is a woman in her thirties or forties who had recovered from COVID-19. Each CDR3 is given with its conserved first and last residue. A D gene is named only where the DNA matches it firmly. Only some rows state a clone size, as once, few, many or a class for expanded clones.

>TRBJ2-5|TRBV7-9|NA|NA
TGTGCCAGCAGCTCGGTGGAGACCCAGTACTTC
CASSSVETQYF
>TRBJ2-7|TRBV24-1|TRBD1|NA
TGTGCCACCAGTGACCATGGACAGGGGGATCCCTACGAGCAGTACTTC
CATSDHGQGDPYEQYF
>TRBJ1-1|TRBV10-3|NA|NA
TGTGCCACCCGGGGGTTAAACACTGAAGCTTTCTTT
CATRGLNTEAFF
>TRBJ2-7|TRBV27|NA|once
TGTGCCAGCAGTCCCCAGGGGCTCGAGCAGTACTTC
CASSPQGLEQYF
>TRBJ2-3|TRBV5-4|TRBD2|NA
TGTGCCAGCAGCTCAGGTCTAGCGGGAGGCACCGATACGCAGTATTTT
CASSSGLAGGTDTQYF
>TRBJ2-1|TRBV5-1|TRBD2|NA
TGCGCCAGCAGCTCCTATAGCGGGAGGGCCCGAAATGAGCAGTTCTTC
CASSSYSGRARNEQFF
>TRBJ2-3|TRBV5-1|TRBD2|once
TGCGCCAGCAGCCCAGGACTAGCCAAGGGGGATACGCAGTATTTT
CASSPGLAKGDTQYF
>TRBJ2-1|TRBV27|TRBD2|NA
TGTGCCAGCAGTCCCACCCGGGGGGTTGCGTTCTTC
CASSPTRGVAFF
>TRBJ2-7|TRBV27|TRBD2|NA
TGTGCCAGCAGTTTACTACGGTCCACGGGAGGCGAGCAGTACTTC
CASSLLRSTGGEQYF
>TRBJ2-7|TRBV2|TRBD1|NA
TGTGCCCCCTCCCGCCGGGACAGGGGGCCCTACGAGCAGTACTTC
CAPSRRDRGPYEQYF
>TRBJ1-2|TRBV5-6|TRBD1|NA
TGTGCCAGCAGCCCAGGGGGCTCTGGGGGCTACACCTTC
CASSPGGSGGYTF
>TRBJ2-2|TRBV5-4|NA|NA
TGTGCCAGCAGCGTCCGGGACACCGGGGAGCTGTTTTTT
CASSVRDTGELFF
>TRBJ1-2|TRBV6-5|NA|NA
TGTGCCAGCAGCACCCAGGCAGGACTCCCCTATGGCTACACCTTC
CASSTQAGLPYGYTF
>TRBJ2-1|TRBV5-1|NA|few
TGCGCCAGCAGCACCCCTGGCGGGGATGAGCAGTTCTTC
CASSTPGGDEQFF
>TRBJ2-1|TRBV27|NA|NA
TGTGCCAGCAGTTTATCGGCTAGCGCCTACAATGAGCAGTTCTTC
CASSLSASAYNEQFF
>TRBJ2-1|TRBV6-2/TRBV6-3|TRBD2|once
TGTGCCAGCAGTTACCTAGCGGGAGGGCGGGGTGAGCAGTTCTTC
CASSYLAGGRGEQFF
>TRBJ2-7|TRBV6-5|TRBD2|NA
TGTGCCAGCAGCGGGGCGGGGGGTTTTAAGTACGAGCAGTACTTC
CASSGAGGFKYEQYF
>TRBJ1-4|TRBV4-1|NA|NA
TGCGCCAGCAGCCCCCCCCCGGTGCCGACTAATGAAAAACTGTTTTTT
CASSPPPVPTNEKLFF
>TRBJ2-7|TRBV7-9|TRBD2|few
TGTGCCAGCGTCGGTAGCGGGAGTTGGTCCTACGAGCAGTACTTC
CASVGSGSWSYEQYF
>TRBJ1-4|TRBV7-9|NA|NA
TGTGCCAGCAGCCCCCCGGGGGGGGGTTGGACTAATGAAAAACTGTTTTTT
CASSPPGGGWTNEKLFF
>TRBJ1-2|TRBV6-5|TRBD1|few
TGTGCCAGCAGTTACTCGGGGACAGGGGGGGACTACACCTTC
CASSYSGTGGDYTF
>TRBJ2-5|TRBV11-2|NA|NA
TGTGCCAGCAGCTTAGGAACCCGACCGCGGAACTGGGAGACCCAGTACTTC
CASSLGTRPRNWETQYF
>TRBJ2-6|TRBV27|TRBD2|NA
TGTGCCAGCCACAGTTTGGGGGGGGGCTCTGGGGCCAACGTCCTGACTTTC
CASHSLGGGSGANVLTF
>TRBJ2-2|TRBV11-1|TRBD1|NA
TGTGCCAGCAGCCCTGGGACAGGCTACGGGGAGCTGTTTTTT
CASSPGTGYGELFF
>TRBJ2-1|TRBV6-4|TRBD2|NA
TGTGCCAGCAGTGACTCTGGACTAGCGGGAGAAATGAAGGGCAATGAGCAGTTCTTC
CASSDSGLAGEMKGNEQFF
>TRBJ2-1|TRBV29-1|TRBD2|NA
TGCAGCGTCGAACTAGCGGGCTCCTCCTTCTCCTACAATGAGCAGTTCTTC
CSVELAGSSFSYNEQFF
>TRBJ2-4|TRBV6-5|NA|NA
TGTGCCAGCAGTTACTCGCGGGATCCCAAAAACATTCAGTACTTC
CASSYSRDPKNIQYF
>TRBJ2-3|TRBV6-4|TRBD2|NA
TGTGCCAGCAGTGAGAGGGGCGGGGGAGCGCAGTATTTT
CASSERGGGAQYF
>TRBJ1-3|TRBV13|NA|NA
TGTGCCAGCCGGGAGGGGGGTAACACCATATATTTT
CASREGGNTIYF
>TRBJ2-1|TRBV6-5|TRBD1|NA
TGTGCCAGCAGTTACCCGACAGGGGGTCTCTACAATGAGCAGTTCTTC
CASSYPTGGLYNEQFF
>TRBJ2-3|TRBV4-1|NA|NA
TGCGCCAGCAGCCCGACGCGGGGGCTCGATACGCAGTATTTT
CASSPTRGLDTQYF
>TRBJ2-1|TRBV19|TRBD1|NA
TGTGCCAGTAGCTATGCGATATGGGGACAGGGGTCCTACAATGAGCAGTTCTTC
CASSYAIWGQGSYNEQFF
>TRBJ2-7|TRBV19|TRBD1|NA
TGTGCCAGTGACCGGGACAGGGGGCGGGTTTTCCCCTACGAGCAGTACTTC
CASDRDRGRVFPYEQYF
>TRBJ2-5|TRBV6-5|NA|NA
TGTGCCAGCAGTTCGGGGATCCAAGAGACCCAGTACTTC
CASSSGIQETQYF
>TRBJ2-3|TRBV3-1/TRBV3-2|NA|NA
TGTGCCAGCAGCCAAGGGTTACGGAGCACAGATACGCAGTATTTT
CASSQGLRSTDTQYF
>TRBJ1-5|TRBV11-3|NA|NA
TGTGCCAGCAGCCACGGGGGGCCCGGGCTGGGGAACGTGAATCAGCCCCAGCATTTT
CASSHGGPGLGNVNQPQHF
>TRBJ2-7|TRBV2|TRBD2|NA
TGTGCCAGCAGTGATCGGGGACTAGCCCTATACGAGCAGTACTTC
CASSDRGLALYEQYF
>TRBJ1-1|TRBV6-5|NA|NA
TGTGCCAGCAGCCCGCCGGGAACTCAAGCTTTCTTT
CASSPPGTQAFF
>TRBJ1-4|TRBV10-3|TRBD1|NA
TGTGCCATCAGTGAGCCGACAGGGGGGGAAAAACTGTTTTTT
CAISEPTGGEKLFF
>TRBJ2-7|TRBV29-1|TRBD2|NA
TGCAGCGTTGCGGCGCGGGGGAGCTCCTACGAGCAGTACTTC
CSVAARGSSYEQYF
>TRBJ1-4|TRBV6-1|NA|NA
TGTGCCAGCAGTGAAGCGGGGGGGGAAAAACTGTTTTTT
CASSEAGGEKLFF
>TRBJ2-1|TRBV15|TRBD2|once
TGTGCCACCAGCAAAACGACGGGACTAGGGGGCAATGAGCAGTTCTTC
CATSKTTGLGGNEQFF
>TRBJ2-3|TRBV5-1|TRBD1|NA
TGCGCCAGCAGCCCAAGGACAGGGGGAAACACAGATACGCAGTATTTT
CASSPRTGGNTDTQYF
>TRBJ1-2|TRBV6-4|TRBD1|NA
TGTGCCGCCCGGGACAGTTCCTATGGCTACACCTTC
CAARDSSYGYTF
>TRBJ1-5|TRBV18|NA|NA
TGTGCCAGCTCACCTGGGGGGGGATCCGGTCAGCCCCAGCATTTT
CASSPGGGSGQPQHF
>TRBJ1-3|TRBV5-8|NA|few
TGTGCCAGCAGCTTCGGTATAACGAGCTCTGGAAACACCATATATTTT
CASSFGITSSGNTIYF
>TRBJ1-1|TRBV5-6|TRBD1|NA
TGTGCCAGCAGCTCCAGGGGGCGACGTCCAGCTTTCTTT
CASSSRGRRPAFF
>TRBJ2-2|TRBV19|NA|few
TGTGCCAGCCAAACCGCGGGACGGGGCACCGGGGAGCTGTTTTTT
CASQTAGRGTGELFF
>TRBJ2-3|TRBV10-2|TRBD2|NA
TGCGCCAGCACGGGGGGGAGTGGGGATACGCAGTATTTT
CASTGGSGDTQYF
>TRBJ1-6|TRBV19|NA|NA
TGTGCCAGTAATGGGCAGGGTGGTTCACCCCTCCACTTT
CASNGQGGSPLHF
>TRBJ2-1|TRBV3-1/TRBV3-2|TRBD1|NA
TGTGCCAGCAGCCACAGGACAGGGGCCAATGAGCAGTTCTTC
CASSHRTGANEQFF
>TRBJ1-2|TRBV2|NA|NA
TGTGCCAGCAGGGGACACAGTAACTATGGCTACACCTTC
CASRGHSNYGYTF